These 9 T cell receptor beta chains came from one sample sequenced in a study of shared clonotypes between healthy human individuals. Here immunoSEQ multiplex PCR was the method, and the copy in TCRdb shows in-frame clones only, minus some. Of roughly 1 million clones in the sample, about 70% are singletons; the top ten hold nearly 1.5%. Material for sequencing was memory CD4+ T cells sorted from blood. Subset reported: CD45RA-negative fraction. The receptors derive from a young man in good health.

The V gene is TRBV14, the J gene TRBJ2-7; a possible D gene is TRBD1 (6 bases). CDR1 is SGHDN and CDR2 is FVKESK in the germline V gene. Trimming pared 2 bases from V and 4 bases from J, leaving 15 bases between. This CDR3 spans 15 amino acids. CDR3 sequence: CASSQKQGFWYEQYF. The CDR3 DNA follows: TGTGCCAGCAGCCAAAAACAGGGATTTTGGTACGAGCAGTACTTC.

The V and J genes are TRBV7-2 and TRBJ1-3; 7 positions agree with TRBD1. The CDR3 is 15 amino acids. The germline CDR1 and CDR2 sequences are SGHTA and FQGNSA. V shed 1 base and J 6 bases; nucleotides not matched to a gene: 6. CDR3 coding DNA: TGTGCCAGCAGCTTAGAGTCAGGGGGTGCAAACACCATATATTTT. Protein product: CASSLESGGANTIYF.

This clone appeared a single time. The chain has TRBV5-1 and TRBJ2-7; perhaps TRBD2 as D (6 bases). CDR1 and CDR2 (germline): SGHRS, YFSETQ. Trimming cost V 4 bases and J 5 bases, with 22 bases left between them. CDR3 length: 16 residues. CDR3 sequence: CASSPRRGEYVNEQYF. The DNA of the CDR3 is TGCGCCAGCAGCCCGAGGCGCGGGGAGTATGTCAACGAGCAGTACTTC.

With regard to this clone: This sample includes further DNA sequences coding for the same CDR3. V gene TRBV11-2 combines with J gene TRBJ2-3, with D uncertain. V was pared by 2 bases and J by 3 bases, with 9 bases between. Germline CDR1 SGHAT, CDR2 FQNNGV. The CDR3 is made up of 14 amino acids. Written as DNA, the CDR3 is TGTGCCAGCAGCTTATCAGGCCATACAGATACGCAGTATTTT. Amino acid sequence: CASSLSGHTDTQYF.

Concerning this clone itself: The junction differs from germline at one of its ends, possibly a read error. The genes are TRBV28 and TRBJ1-5; D ambiguous. Looked up from germline, CDR1 is MDHEN and CDR2 is SYDVKM. The length of the CDR3 is 16 residues. In nucleotides, the CDR3 is TGTGCCAGCAATTTATGGGATTCTAGCGACAATCAGCCCCAGCATTTT. Protein sequence: CASNLWDSSDNQPQHF. The full variable domain, with the rest looked up from reference TRBV28 and TRBJ1-5, is DVKVTQSSRYLVKRTGEKVFLECVQDMDHENMFWYRQDPGLGLRLIYFSYDVKMKEKGDIPEGYSVSREKKERFSLILESASTNQTSMYLCASNLWDSSDNQPQHFGDGTRLSIL.

With regard to this clone: At one of its ends the junction is not consistent with the germline gene, which may arise from a read error. This chain uses TRBV19 with TRBJ2-7, with 7 bases matching TRBD1. The CDR3 runs to 14 residues. Germline-derived CDR1 and CDR2 are LNHDA and SQIVND (reference sequence). CDR3 in amino acids: CASTRGQASSEQYF. The CDR3 nucleotides read TGTGCCAGTACAAGAGGACAGGCCTCCTCCGAGCAGTACTTC.

The V gene is TRBV5-6, the J gene TRBJ2-7, with 7 bases aligning to TRBD2. Germline V gene data show CDR1 as SGHDT and CDR2 as YYEEEE. The CDR3 is 16 residues long. V gave up 1 base and J gave up 6 bases; unmatched junction bases: 13. The CDR3: CASSLPSGPPSGEQYF. CDR3 DNA: TGTGCCAGCAGCTTGCCTAGCGGCCCCCCCTCAGGCGAGCAGTACTTC.

The V and J genes are TRBV6-6 and TRBJ1-1; unclear D gene. Germline values: CDR1 MNHNY, CDR2 SVGAGI (reference sequence). Trimming removed 4 bases at V and 0 bases at J, with 12 bases between. This CDR3 contains 15 residues. CDR3 in DNA: TGTGCCAGCAGTTCCTGGCAGCTCATGAACACTGAAGCTTTCTTT. Its translation is CASSSWQLMNTEAFF.

This clone was counted at least ten times. This sequence joins TRBV4-2 and TRBJ2-1; the D gene is possibly TRBD2 (6 bases). Germline CDR1 is LGHNA and CDR2 is YNFKEQ. The CDR3 length is 12 residues. V dropped 0 bases and J dropped 13 bases, with 10 bases sitting between them. CDR3 sequence (DNA): TGTGCCAGCAGCCAAGACGCGGGGACCCAGTTCTTC. Its translation is CASSQDAGTQFF.